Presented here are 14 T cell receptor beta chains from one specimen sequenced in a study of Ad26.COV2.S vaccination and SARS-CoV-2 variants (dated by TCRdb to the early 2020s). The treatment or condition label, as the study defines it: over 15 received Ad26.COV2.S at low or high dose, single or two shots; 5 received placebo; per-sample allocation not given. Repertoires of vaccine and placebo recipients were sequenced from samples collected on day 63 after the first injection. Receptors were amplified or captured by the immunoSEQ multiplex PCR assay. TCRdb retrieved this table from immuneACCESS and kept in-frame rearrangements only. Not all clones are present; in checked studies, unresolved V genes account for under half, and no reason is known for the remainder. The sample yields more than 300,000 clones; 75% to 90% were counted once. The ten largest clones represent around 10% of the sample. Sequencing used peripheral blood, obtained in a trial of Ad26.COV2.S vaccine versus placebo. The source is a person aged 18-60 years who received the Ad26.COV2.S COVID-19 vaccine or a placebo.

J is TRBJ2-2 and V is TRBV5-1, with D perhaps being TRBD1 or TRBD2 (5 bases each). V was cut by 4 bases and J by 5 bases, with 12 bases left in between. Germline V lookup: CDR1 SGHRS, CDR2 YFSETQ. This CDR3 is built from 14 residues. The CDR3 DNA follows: TGCGCCAGCAGCCCAGCCGGGGCGACCGGGGAGCTGTTTTTT. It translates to CASSPAGATGELFF.

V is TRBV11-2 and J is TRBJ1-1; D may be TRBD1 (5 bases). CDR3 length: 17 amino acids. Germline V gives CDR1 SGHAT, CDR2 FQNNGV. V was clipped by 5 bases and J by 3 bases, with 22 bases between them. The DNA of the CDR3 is TGTGCCAGCAGCCAGCGTGTGCGGGTATCGGGGGACACTGAAGCTTTCTTT. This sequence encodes CASSQRVRVSGDTEAFF.

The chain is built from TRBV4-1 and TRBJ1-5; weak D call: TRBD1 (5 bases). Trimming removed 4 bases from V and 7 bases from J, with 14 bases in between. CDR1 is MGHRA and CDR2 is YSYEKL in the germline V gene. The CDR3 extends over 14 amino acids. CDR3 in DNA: TGCGCCAGCAGCCCCCAGCAGGGTGGGCAGCCCCAGCATTTT. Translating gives CASSPQQGGQPQHF.

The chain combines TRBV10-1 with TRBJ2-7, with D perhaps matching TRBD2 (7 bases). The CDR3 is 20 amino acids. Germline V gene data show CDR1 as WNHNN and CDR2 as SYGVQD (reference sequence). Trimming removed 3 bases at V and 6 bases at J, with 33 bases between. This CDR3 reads CASSERDTPTSRSGGREQYF. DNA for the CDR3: TGCGCCAGCAGTGAAAGGGACACCCCGACTAGCCGGAGCGGAGGGCGCGAGCAGTACTTC.

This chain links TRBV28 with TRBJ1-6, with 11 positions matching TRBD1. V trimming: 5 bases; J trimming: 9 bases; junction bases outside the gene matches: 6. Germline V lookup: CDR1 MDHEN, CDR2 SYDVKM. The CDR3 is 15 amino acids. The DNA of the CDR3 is TGTGCCAGCAGTGCCGGACAGGGGGCAAGTTCACCCCTCCACTTT. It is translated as CASSAGQGASSPLHF.

The CDR3, as DNA: TGTGCCAGCAGCCAAGAGGGGGGGGGAAATGAAAAACTGTTTTTT. It encodes CASSQEGGGNEKLFF. J is TRBJ1-4 and V is TRBV3-1 (or the pseudogene TRBV3-2); the D gene is possibly TRBD1 (5 bases). Germline V gene data show CDR1 as LGHDT and CDR2 as YNNKEL (reference sequence). The CDR3 is 15 residues long. V was cut by 0 bases and J by 5 bases, with 10 bases left in between.

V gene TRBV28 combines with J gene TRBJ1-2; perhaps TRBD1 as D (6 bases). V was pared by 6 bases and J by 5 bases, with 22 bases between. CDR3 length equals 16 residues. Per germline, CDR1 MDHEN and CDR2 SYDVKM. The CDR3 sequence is CASSPGGQGPSYGYTF. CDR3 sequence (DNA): TGTGCCAGCAGCCCCGGGGGGCAGGGACCCTCTTATGGCTACACCTTC.

The CDR3 nucleotides read TGTGCCAGCAGCTATCCCCGGGTTACCTACGAGCAGTACTTC. Translation: CASSYPRVTYEQYF. The gene calls are TRBV7-2 and TRBJ2-7; no reliable D call. Germline V gene lookup returns CDR1 SGHTA and CDR2 FQGNSA. Trimming left V 4 bases short and J 2 bases short, with 12 bases between. This CDR3 spans 14 amino acids.

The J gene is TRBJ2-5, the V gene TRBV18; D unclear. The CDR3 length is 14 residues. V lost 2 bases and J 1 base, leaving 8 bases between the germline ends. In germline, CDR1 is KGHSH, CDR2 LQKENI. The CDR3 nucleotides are TGTGCCAGCTCACCAGCCGGGTCCCAAGAGACCCAGTACTTC. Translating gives CASSPAGSQETQYF.

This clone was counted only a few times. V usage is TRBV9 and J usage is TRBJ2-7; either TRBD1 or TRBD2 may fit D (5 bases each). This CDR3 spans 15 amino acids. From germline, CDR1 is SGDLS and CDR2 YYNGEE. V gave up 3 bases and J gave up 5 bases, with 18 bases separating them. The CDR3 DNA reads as TGTGCCAGCAGCGCAAGAGGGGACCTCCGCAACGAGCAGTACTTC. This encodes CASSARGDLRNEQYF.

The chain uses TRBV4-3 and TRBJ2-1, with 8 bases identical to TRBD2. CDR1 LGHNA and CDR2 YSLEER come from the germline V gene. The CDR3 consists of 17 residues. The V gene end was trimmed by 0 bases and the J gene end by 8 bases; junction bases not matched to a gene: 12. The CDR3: CASSQDRTSPNGDEQFF. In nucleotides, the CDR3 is TGCGCCAGCAGCCAAGACCGGACTAGCCCCAATGGGGATGAGCAGTTCTTC.

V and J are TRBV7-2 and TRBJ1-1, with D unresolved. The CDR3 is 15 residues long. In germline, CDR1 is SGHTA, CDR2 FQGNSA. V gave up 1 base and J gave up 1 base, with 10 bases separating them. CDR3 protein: CASSLVSRSNTEAFF. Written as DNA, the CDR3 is TGTGCCAGCAGCTTAGTTTCCAGGTCGAACACTGAAGCTTTCTTT. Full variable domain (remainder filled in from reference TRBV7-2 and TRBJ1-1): GAGVSQSPSNKVTEKGKDVELRCDPISGHTALYWYRQSLGQGLEFLIYFQGNSAPDKSGLPSDRFSAERTGGSVSTLTIQRTQQEDSAVYLCASSLVSRSNTEAFFGQGTRLTVV.

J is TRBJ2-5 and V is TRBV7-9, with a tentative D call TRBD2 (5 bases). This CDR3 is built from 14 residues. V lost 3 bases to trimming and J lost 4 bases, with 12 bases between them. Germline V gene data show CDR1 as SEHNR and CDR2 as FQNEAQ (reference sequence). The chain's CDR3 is CASSFPGLGETQYF. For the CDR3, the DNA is TGTGCCAGCAGCTTTCCAGGACTCGGAGAGACCCAGTACTTC.

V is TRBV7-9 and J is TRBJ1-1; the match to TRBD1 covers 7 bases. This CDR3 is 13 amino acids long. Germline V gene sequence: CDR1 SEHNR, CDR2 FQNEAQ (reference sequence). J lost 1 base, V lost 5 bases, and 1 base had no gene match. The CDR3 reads CASSGTANTEAFF. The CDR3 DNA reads TGTGCCAGCAGCGGGACAGCGAACACTGAAGCTTTCTTT.